Below, one TCR beta chain is given with its context. Germline CDR1 is SQVTM and CDR2 is ANQGSEA. This CDR3 has 12 residues. The J segment lost 11 bases and the V segment lost 7 bases, leaving 11 bases of the junction unmatched. These data belong to a study of blood T cell repertoires in COVID-19. About the study: Collection of acute and convalescent COVID-19 samples took place in the United States, Italy and Spain. In each case, the material was cDNA or gDNA derived from T cells, B-cell-depleted T cells, or PBMCs.

The authors' processing: Amplification with reference gene primers provided the estimates of nucleated cell counts. Using immunoSEQ multiplex PCR, the repertoire was profiled, and TCRdb retains in-frame clones only, with some absent. The V and J calls and clone size come from that table; D and trimming were worked out from the DNA. The sample yields under 200,000 clones, roughly 85% seen once. The sequencing sample was made of peripheral blood. The rearrangement uses TRBV29-1 and TRBJ1-1; 9 bases fit TRBD1. This TCR derives from a man aged 55 to 70 with active or convalescent COVID-19. CDR3 nucleotides: TGCAGCGCCCGGACAGGGGAAAGAGGGGCTTTCTTT. Translating it yields CSARTGERGAFF.